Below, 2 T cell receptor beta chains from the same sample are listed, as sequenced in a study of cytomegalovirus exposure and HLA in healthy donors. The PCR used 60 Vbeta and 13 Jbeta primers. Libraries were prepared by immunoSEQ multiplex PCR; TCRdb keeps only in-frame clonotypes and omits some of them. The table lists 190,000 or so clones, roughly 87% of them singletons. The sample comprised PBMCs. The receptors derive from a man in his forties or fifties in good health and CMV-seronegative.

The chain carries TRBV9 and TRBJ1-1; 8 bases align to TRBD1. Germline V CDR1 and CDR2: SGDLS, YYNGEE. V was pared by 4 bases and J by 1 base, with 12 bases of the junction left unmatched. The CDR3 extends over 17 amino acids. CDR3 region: CASSPSTGARPNTEAFF. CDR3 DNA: TGTGCCAGCAGCCCCTCGACAGGGGCCCGCCCGAACACTGAAGCTTTCTTT.

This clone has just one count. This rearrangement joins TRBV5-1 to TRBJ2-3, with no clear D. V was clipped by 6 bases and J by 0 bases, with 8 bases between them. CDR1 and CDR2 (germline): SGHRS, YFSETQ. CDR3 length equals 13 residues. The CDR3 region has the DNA TGCGCCAGCACCCCGTTAAGCACAGATACGCAGTATTTT. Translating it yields CASTPLSTDTQYF.